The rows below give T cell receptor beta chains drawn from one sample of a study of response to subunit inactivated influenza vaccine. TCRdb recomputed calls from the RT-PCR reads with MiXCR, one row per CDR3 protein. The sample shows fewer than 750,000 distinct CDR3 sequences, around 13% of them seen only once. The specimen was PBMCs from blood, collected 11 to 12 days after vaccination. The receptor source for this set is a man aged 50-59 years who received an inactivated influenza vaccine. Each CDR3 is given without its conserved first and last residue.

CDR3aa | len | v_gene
ASSLQGGNSGANVLT | 15 | TRBV5-1
ASSSGPMAGDYGYT | 14 | TRBV7-3
ASSQVGRPTYEQY | 13 | TRBV4-3
ASSSLDSLETQY | 12 | TRBV7-9
ASSLNPNGSPLH | 12 | TRBV7-9
ASSPEGFTEAF | 11 | TRBV5-1
ASSPQGSRGELF | 12 | TRBV3-1
ASSPGLAGGPITGELF | 16 | TRBV4-3
ASSLEPADTGELF | 13 | TRBV5-1
ASSSTSGRPRYEQY | 14 | TRBV12-3/TRBV12-4
ASSADREGEKLF | 12 | TRBV5-6
ASSYSGFGSQPQH | 13 | TRBV6-2/TRBV6-3
ASRWTGEDTQY | 11 | TRBV5-1
ASSLSGAVSYEQY | 13 | TRBV5-1
ASSSTGGAYEQY | 12 | TRBV6-5
ASSSMAGVIYNEQF | 14 | TRBV27
SAFGIPAGELF | 11 | TRBV20-1
ASSQTGEGKTQY | 12 | TRBV28
ASSAYNRGSSYNEQF | 15 | TRBV5-1
ASSHNRGYQETQY | 13 | TRBV6-1
ASSLEGNPYEQY | 12 | TRBV5-1
ATSDSPETQY | 10 | TRBV24-1
ASRLAEGGLYEQY | 13 | TRBV5-1
ASSPRTSPGELF | 12 | TRBV7-9
ASGQGTGELF | 10 | TRBV5-1
ASSPQGKTQY | 10 | TRBV18
AWSAVAGFSYEQY | 13 | TRBV30
SARTGAGTGELF | 12 | TRBV20-1
ASSRTDATNEKLF | 13 | TRBV6-1
SARDLGSGRRSGANVLT | 17 | TRBV20-1
ASSLGRGSEAF | 11 | TRBV11-2
ASSERGGF | 8 | TRBV6-1
ASSVGGTSREDTQY | 14 | TRBV9
ATVPGLAGRQETQY | 14 | TRBV10-3
ATSDIGMSSYNEQF | 14 | TRBV24-1
ASSLLAGTIYNEQF | 14 | TRBV7-3
ASSQRGQGRKQF | 12 | TRBV3-1
ASSLGEGVGGETQY | 14 | TRBV7-6
ASRGRASYEQY | 11 | TRBV12-3/TRBV12-4
ASSPWGGLGDEQF | 13 | TRBV7-6
ASSLSGGEGQPQH | 13 | TRBV5-1
ASSRGRNIQY | 10 | TRBV11-2
SAADRGSSKPQH | 12 | TRBV20-1
SVTLPEKGYEQF | 12 | TRBV29-1
ASSYLQGSYGYT | 12 | TRBV6-2/TRBV6-3
ASSQDIYSGANVLT | 14 | TRBV4-3
ASSQPGLAGGRYNEQF | 16 | TRBV12-3/TRBV12-4
ASNGQARTEAF | 11 | TRBV2
AISESGGTGTEAF | 13 | TRBV10-3